This T cell receptor beta chain was identified during a study of T-cell memory formation after mild COVID-19. TCRdb analysed the 5' RACE reads with MiXCR anew, one entry per CDR3 protein. The table shows 200,000 to 250,000 distinct CDR3 sequences, with roughly 15% occurring only once. This CDR3 has 14 amino acids. Trimming left V 1 base short and J 7 bases short, with 11 bases between. CDR1 and CDR2 from the germline V gene are MNHEY and SVGAGI. The sequenced sample consisted of PBMCs or a T cell subset sorted from them (not recorded which). The sequence was obtained from an adult woman who had mild COVID-19 (a few samples of this study predate the infection). Cell type and time point are not known. The gene calls are TRBV6-5 and TRBJ2-1; the D is unclear. The CDR3 bases are TGTGCCAGCAGTTACTTGGCCCTTGAGAATGAGCAGTTCTTC. Its translation: CASSYLALENEQFF.